Listed below are T cell receptor beta chains from one sample, sequenced in a study of somatic mutations in cytotoxic T cells in rheumatoid arthritis. Sequencing was performed with immunoSEQ multiplex PCR; in TCRdb, only in-frame clones are kept and a portion is missing. The data hold about 3,000 clones, with 80% to 90% observed a single time. Sequences were obtained from CD8+ T cells sorted from blood. All receptors come from a woman aged 55-69 years with rheumatoid arthritis. Each CDR3 is given with its conserved first and last residue. Each record gives: clone size, D gene, J gene, V gene, CDR3 DNA, CDR3 protein. The D gene is left open where the match is weak. For some rows the clone size is stated as once, few or many, or as a class when expanded; others skip it.

abundance: -
d_gene: TRBD2
j_gene: TRBJ2-7
v_gene: TRBV7-9
CDR3nt: TGTGCCAGCAGCTCGGGGCCGGGGAGGGACGAGCAGTACTTC
CDR3aa: CASSSGPGRDEQYF

abundance: -
d_gene: TRBD1
j_gene: TRBJ2-3
v_gene: TRBV7-9
CDR3nt: TGTGCCAGCAACCCTGGGGACAGGAGGGCCCAGTATTTT
CDR3aa: CASNPGDRRAQYF

abundance: -
d_gene: TRBD2
j_gene: TRBJ2-1
v_gene: TRBV30
CDR3nt: TGTGCCTGGACCTTGAGCGGGAGGGCCTACAATGAGCAGTTCTTC
CDR3aa: CAWTLSGRAYNEQFF

abundance: -
d_gene: TRBD1
j_gene: TRBJ1-2
v_gene: TRBV27
CDR3nt: TGTGCCAGCAGTGGGACAGGGCTCTTCTATGGCTACACCTTC
CDR3aa: CASSGTGLFYGYTF

abundance: -
d_gene: -
j_gene: TRBJ1-5
v_gene: TRBV7-2
CDR3nt: TGTGCCAGCAGCTTGCGGGGCTCGAATAGCAATCAGCCCCAGCATTTT
CDR3aa: CASSLRGSNSNQPQHF

abundance: -
d_gene: TRBD1
j_gene: TRBJ2-2
v_gene: TRBV5-5
CDR3nt: TGTGCCAGCAGCTCAACGTATACAGGGGCGGTCGGGGAGCTGTTTTTT
CDR3aa: CASSSTYTGAVGELFF

abundance: once
d_gene: -
j_gene: TRBJ2-7
v_gene: TRBV10-1
CDR3nt: TGCGCCAGCAGTGAGTCGCCAGCGAACGAGCAGTACTTC
CDR3aa: CASSESPANEQYF

abundance: -
d_gene: TRBD2
j_gene: TRBJ2-2
v_gene: TRBV19
CDR3nt: TGTGCCAGTAGCCTCCACGGGCGCCCGGTAGCGGGAAGGACCGGGGAGCTGTTTTTT
CDR3aa: CASSLHGRPVAGRTGELFF

abundance: -
d_gene: -
j_gene: TRBJ2-1
v_gene: TRBV18
CDR3nt: TGTGCCAGCTCACCGCAACCAGGGTTAGGTGAGCAGTTCTTC
CDR3aa: CASSPQPGLGEQFF

abundance: -
d_gene: -
j_gene: TRBJ2-1
v_gene: TRBV12-5
CDR3nt: TGTGCTAGTGGTTTGGCGGTTGGAGCGGTGGGCTCCTACAATGAGCAGTTCTTC
CDR3aa: CASGLAVGAVGSYNEQFF

abundance: -
d_gene: TRBD1
j_gene: TRBJ1-2
v_gene: TRBV5-1
CDR3nt: TGCGCCAGCAGCCCTTTTCAGGGGGCGGGTTTGGAAGGCTACACCTTC
CDR3aa: CASSPFQGAGLEGYTF